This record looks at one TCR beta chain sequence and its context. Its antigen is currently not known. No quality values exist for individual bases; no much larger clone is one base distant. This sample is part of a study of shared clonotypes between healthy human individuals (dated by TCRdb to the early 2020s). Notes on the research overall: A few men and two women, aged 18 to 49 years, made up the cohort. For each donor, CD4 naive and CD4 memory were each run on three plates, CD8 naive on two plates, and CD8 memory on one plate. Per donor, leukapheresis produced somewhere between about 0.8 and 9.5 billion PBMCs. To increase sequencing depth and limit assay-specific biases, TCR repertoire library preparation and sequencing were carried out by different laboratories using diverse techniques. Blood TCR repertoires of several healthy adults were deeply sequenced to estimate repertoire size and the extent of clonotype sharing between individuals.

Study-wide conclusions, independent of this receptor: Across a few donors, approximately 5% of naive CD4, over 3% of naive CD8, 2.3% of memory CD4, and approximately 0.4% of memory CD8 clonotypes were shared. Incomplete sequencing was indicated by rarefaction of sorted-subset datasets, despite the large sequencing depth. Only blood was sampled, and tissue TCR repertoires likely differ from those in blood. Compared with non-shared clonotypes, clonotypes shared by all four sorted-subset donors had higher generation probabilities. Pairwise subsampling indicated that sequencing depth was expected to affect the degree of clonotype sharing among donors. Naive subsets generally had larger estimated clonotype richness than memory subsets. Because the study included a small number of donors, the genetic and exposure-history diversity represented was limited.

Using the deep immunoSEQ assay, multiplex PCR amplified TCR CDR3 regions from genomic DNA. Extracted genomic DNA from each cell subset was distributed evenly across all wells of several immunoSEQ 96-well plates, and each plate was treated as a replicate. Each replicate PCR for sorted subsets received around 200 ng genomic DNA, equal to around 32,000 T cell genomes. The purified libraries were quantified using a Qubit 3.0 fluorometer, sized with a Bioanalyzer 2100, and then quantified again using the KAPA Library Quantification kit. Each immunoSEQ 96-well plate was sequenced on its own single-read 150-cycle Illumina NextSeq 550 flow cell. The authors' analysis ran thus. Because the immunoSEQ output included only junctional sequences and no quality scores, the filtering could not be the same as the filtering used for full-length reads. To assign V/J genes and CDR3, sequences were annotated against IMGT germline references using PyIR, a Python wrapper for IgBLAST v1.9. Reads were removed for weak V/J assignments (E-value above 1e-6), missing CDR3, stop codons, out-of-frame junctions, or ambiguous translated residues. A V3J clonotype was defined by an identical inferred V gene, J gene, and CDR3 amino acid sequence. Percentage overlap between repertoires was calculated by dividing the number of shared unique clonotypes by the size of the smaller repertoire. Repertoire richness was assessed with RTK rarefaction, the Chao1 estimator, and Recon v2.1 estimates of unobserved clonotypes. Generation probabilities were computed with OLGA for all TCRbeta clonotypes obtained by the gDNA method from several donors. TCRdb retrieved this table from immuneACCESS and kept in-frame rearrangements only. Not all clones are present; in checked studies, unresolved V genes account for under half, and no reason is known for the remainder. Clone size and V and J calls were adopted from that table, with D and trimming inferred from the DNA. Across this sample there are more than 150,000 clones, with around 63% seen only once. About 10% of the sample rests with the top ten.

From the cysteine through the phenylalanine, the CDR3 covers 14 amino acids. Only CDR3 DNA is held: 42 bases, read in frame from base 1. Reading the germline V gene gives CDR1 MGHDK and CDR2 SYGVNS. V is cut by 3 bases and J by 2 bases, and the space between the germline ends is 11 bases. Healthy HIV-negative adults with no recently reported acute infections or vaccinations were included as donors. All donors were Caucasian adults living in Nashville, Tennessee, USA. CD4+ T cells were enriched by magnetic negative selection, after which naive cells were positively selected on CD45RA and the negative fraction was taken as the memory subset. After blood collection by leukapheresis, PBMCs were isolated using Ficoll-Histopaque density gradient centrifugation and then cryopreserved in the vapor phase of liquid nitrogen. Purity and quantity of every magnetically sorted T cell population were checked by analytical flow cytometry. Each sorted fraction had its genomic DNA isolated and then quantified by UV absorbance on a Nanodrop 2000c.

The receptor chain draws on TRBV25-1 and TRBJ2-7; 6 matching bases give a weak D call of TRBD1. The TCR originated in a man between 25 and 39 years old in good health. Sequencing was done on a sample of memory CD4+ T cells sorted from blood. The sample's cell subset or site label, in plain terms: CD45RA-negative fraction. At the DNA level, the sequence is TGTGCCAGCAGTGAGCCAGGGACAACCTACGAGCAGTACTTC. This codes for CASSEPGTTYEQYF.